This TCR beta chain appears in the sequencing data of a study of shared clonotypes between healthy human individuals. The authors distributed each subset's genomic DNA evenly over several immunoSEQ plates. Sequencing was performed with immunoSEQ multiplex PCR; in TCRdb, only in-frame clones are kept and a portion is missing. Of 2.3 million or so clones in the sample, approximately 95% were seen once. The CDR3 contains 15 residues. Germline loops: CDR1 MNHEY, CDR2 SMNVEV (reference sequence). Germline trimming cut 6 bases from V and 5 bases from J; bases unmatched to any gene: 5. This rearrangement joins TRBV27 to TRBJ1-6; 9 bases map to TRBD1. The specimen sequenced was naive CD4+ T cells from PBMCs. The subset denotes: CD45RA+ positively selected. This clonotype was obtained from a man aged 18 to 35 in good health. Some clones in this sample may be carry-over from other donors' samples. CDR3 nucleotides: TGTGCCAGCAGCGGACAGGGGCTGGATAATTCACCCCTCCACTTT. Protein: CASSGQGLDNSPLHF.